The T cell receptor beta chain under discussion was sequenced for a study of shared clonotypes between healthy human individuals. Germline CDR1 is MNHNS and CDR2 is SASEGT. V was clipped by 5 bases and J by 5 bases, with 12 bases between them. This CDR3 contains 14 residues. It was at deep level that the assay was run. Using immunoSEQ multiplex PCR, the repertoire was profiled, and TCRdb retains in-frame clones only, with some absent. The repertoire has around 500,000 clones, around 80% of them found once; the top ten carry about 12%. What was sequenced was PBMCs. The V gene is TRBV6-1, the J gene TRBJ2-2, with D unresolved. The sequence came from a woman in her forties in good health. Some clones in this sample may be carry-over from other donors' samples. The CDR3 region has the DNA TGTGCCAGCAGTTCAGACTTTCCAACCGGGGAGCTGTTTTTT. It codes for CASSSDFPTGELFF.